This T cell receptor beta chain was sequenced for a study of blood T cell repertoires in COVID-19. About the research overall: The analysed material was cDNA or gDNA that came from T cells, B-cell-depleted T cells, or PBMCs.

The CDR3 runs 15 residues. Germline CDR1 SNHLY, CDR2 FYNNEI. V was cut by 1 base and J by 2 bases, with 11 bases left in between. The authors' processing: It was from reference gene primer amplification that nucleated cell counts were estimated. Measured with immunoSEQ multiplex PCR; TCRdb has only the in-frame clones, and not every one. The V and J calls and clone size were taken over from that table, and D and trimming were inferred from the DNA. Here the sample spans approximately 260,000 clones, about 79% being singletons. The sequence was obtained from a woman older than 75 with acute or convalescent COVID-19. What was sequenced was peripheral blood. V and J are TRBV2 and TRBJ1-1; D ambiguous. The CDR3 loop reads CASSEDGGSNTEAFF. In DNA, the CDR3 is TGTGCCAGCAGTGAAGATGGAGGTTCAAACACTGAAGCTTTCTTT. Drawing the rest from reference TRBV2 and TRBJ1-1, the complete variable domain is EPEVTQTPSHQVTQMGQEVILRCVPISNHLYFYWYRQILGQKVEFLVSFYNNEISEKSEIFDDQFSVERPDGSNFTLKIRSTKLEDSAMYFCASSEDGGSNTEAFFGQGTRLTVV.